These 17 T cell receptor beta chains originate from one sample sequenced in a study of vaccination and CD4 T cells after COVID-19. TCRdb re-derived calls from the PCR reads in MiXCR, one entry per CDR3 protein. This table holds roughly 14,000 distinct CDR3 sequences, approximately 69% found once. Material: CD4+ T cells from blood, obtained after SARS-CoV-2 vaccination. Receptors were obtained from a human donor who had recovered from COVID-19.

The chain uses TRBV15 and TRBJ2-7; 7 bases agree with TRBD1. Germline lookup yields CDR1 LNHNV and CDR2 YYDKDF (reference sequence). The CDR3 has 15 residues. The V gene end was trimmed by 0 bases and the J gene end by 7 bases; junction bases not matched to a gene: 9. CDR3 in DNA: TGTGCCACCAGCAGAGATTCCCAGGGGGTTGGGGAGCAGTACTTC. It encodes CATSRDSQGVGEQYF.

The chain uses TRBV12-3 or TRBV12-4 and TRBJ1-5; maybe TRBD1 (5 bases). This CDR3 region has 15 residues. The V gene lost 1 base and the J gene lost 2 bases, with 9 bases spanning the gap. CDR3 region: CASSLGGAGNQPQHF. CDR3 in DNA: TGTGCCAGCAGTTTAGGAGGGGCAGGCAATCAGCCCCAGCATTTT.

This chain joins TRBV7-8 and TRBJ1-6; D unresolved. The CDR3 length is 14 residues. The germline CDR1 and CDR2 sequences are SGHVS and FQNEAQ. The V end lost 3 bases, the J end lost 8 bases, and 11 bases lay between the germline ends. The CDR3 DNA reads TGTGCCAGCAGCTTTGGCGGGCTTCATTCACCCCTCCACTTT. It is translated as CASSFGGLHSPLHF.

The chain carries TRBV6-1 and TRBJ1-6; 11 bases agree with TRBD1. CDR1 MNHNS and CDR2 SASEGT come from the germline V gene. The CDR3 is 17 residues long. The V and J ends lost 5 bases and 8 bases, in that order; junction bases with no gene match: 11. CDR3 sequence: CASSSPPGQGAYSPLHF. The CDR3 DNA reads TGTGCCAGCAGTAGCCCCCCCGGACAGGGGGCTTATTCACCCCTCCACTTT.

The chain links TRBV7-9 to TRBJ2-3, with 7 nucleotides matching TRBD2. The CDR3 length is 14 residues. V trimming: 4 bases; J trimming: 5 bases; junction bases outside the gene matches: 6. From germline, CDR1 is SEHNR and CDR2 FQNEAQ (reference sequence). CDR3 region: CASSSEGGKDTQYF. The DNA of the CDR3 is TGTGCCAGCAGCTCTGAGGGAGGGAAAGATACGCAGTATTTT.

J is TRBJ1-1 and V is TRBV6-1; TRBD1 matches 7 bases. Germline-derived CDR1 and CDR2 are MNHNS and SASEGT. Trimming took 6 bases from V and 5 from J; bases not matched to a gene: 3. This CDR3 spans 12 amino acids. This CDR3 reads CASRTGRTEAFF. The CDR3 DNA follows: TGTGCCAGCAGGACAGGGAGGACTGAAGCTTTCTTT.

The chain links TRBV27 to TRBJ2-1; maybe TRBD2 (6 bases). Between the trimmed V and J ends, which lost 5 bases and 4 bases, there was a span of 15 bases. The CDR3 runs to 15 residues. The germline V gene encodes CDR1 MNHEY and CDR2 SMNVEV (reference sequence). The CDR3 reads CASSPTGTGYNEQFF. CDR3 nucleotides: TGTGCCAGCAGTCCGACGGGGACTGGATACAATGAGCAGTTCTTC.

This clonotype was seen a few times. The CDR3: CATSQGLYGYTF. CDR3 sequence (DNA): TGTGCCACCTCTCAAGGCCTCTATGGCTACACCTTC. V is TRBV6-1 and J is TRBJ1-2, with unresolved D. Trimming took off 10 bases at V and 4 bases at J, with 13 bases between the two ends. Germline V lookup: CDR1 MNHNS, CDR2 SASEGT. CDR3 size: 12 residues.

There are a few counts of this clonotype. The V call is TRBV6-1, the J call TRBJ1-1; tentatively, D is TRBD1 (6 bases). V was clipped by 4 bases and J by 3 bases, with 9 bases between them. The CDR3 totals 13 residues. Per germline, CDR1 MNHNS and CDR2 SASEGT. This chain's CDR3 is CASSVGAHTEAFF. In nucleotides, the CDR3 is TGTGCCAGCAGTGTGGGGGCACACACTGAAGCTTTCTTT.

This clonotype came up a few times. This rearrangement joins TRBV27 to TRBJ1-1; D is ambiguous. V was pared by 2 bases and J by 1 base, with 11 bases between. The CDR3 is made up of 15 amino acids. Germline-derived CDR1 and CDR2 are MNHEY and SMNVEV (reference sequence). The CDR3 sequence is CASSLKAGGNTEAFF. CDR3 coding DNA: TGTGCCAGCAGTTTAAAGGCAGGTGGGAACACTGAAGCTTTCTTT.

The DNA of the CDR3 is TGTGCCAGCAGTTACGGCGGGGCAGAGTCCTACGAGCAGTACTTC. Translated, it gives CASSYGGAESYEQYF. V and J are TRBV6-5 and TRBJ2-7; D perhaps matches TRBD2 (6 bases). Deletions cut 2 bases from V and 1 base from J, with 12 bases between. Per the germline V gene, CDR1 is MNHEY and CDR2 is SVGAGI. This CDR3 contains 15 residues.

The chain employs TRBV19 and TRBJ1-5, with a possible D match to TRBD1 (5 bases). The CDR3 consists of 14 residues. V was clipped by 0 bases and J by 6 bases, with 9 bases between them. CDR1 and CDR2 (germline): LNHDA, SQIVND (reference sequence). CDR3 nucleotide sequence: TGTGCCAGTAGTATAGAGGGGCGGGGTCAGCCCCAGCATTTT. Its translation is CASSIEGRGQPQHF.

The gene calls are TRBV9 and TRBJ1-2; TRBD1 aligns across 7 bases. The CDR3 sequence is 15 residues long. Germline CDR1 is SGDLS and CDR2 is YYNGEE. Germline trimming cut 0 bases from V and 4 bases from J; bases unmatched to any gene: 6. CDR3 nucleotide sequence: TGTGCCAGCAGCGTAGCTCTGGGACAGTCCTATGGCTACACCTTC. This gives the protein CASSVALGQSYGYTF.

The genes are TRBV27 and TRBJ1-4; D might be TRBD1 (5 bases). The CDR3 extends over 14 amino acids. CDR1 and CDR2 (germline): MNHEY, SMNVEV (reference sequence). V lost 6 bases, J lost 4 bases, and 12 bases lay in between. The chain's CDR3 is CASSYGGFNEKLFF. CDR3 sequence (DNA): TGTGCCAGCAGCTACGGGGGATTTAATGAAAAACTGTTTTTT.

J is TRBJ1-4 and V is TRBV19, with 9 nucleotides matching TRBD1. Germline values: CDR1 LNHDA, CDR2 SQIVND (reference sequence). This CDR3 has 14 amino acids. With V trimmed by 8 bases and J by 7 bases, 8 bases remained unmatched. CDR3 coding DNA: TGTGCCAGTGGTAAACGGGACAGGGCTGAAAAACTGTTTTTT. Protein sequence: CASGKRDRAEKLFF.

In nucleotides, the CDR3 is TGTGCCAGCAGCGACGCGACAGATTTTAGCTCCTACGAGCAGTACTTC. Protein product: CASSDATDFSSYEQYF. This chain joins TRBV5-6 and TRBJ2-7; a weak D match, TRBD1 (5 bases). The CDR3 covers 16 residues. The ends were cut back, 4 bases at V and 0 bases at J, with 17 bases in the middle. Germline loops: CDR1 SGHDT, CDR2 YYEEEE. Complete variable domain (other parts from reference TRBV5-6 and TRBJ2-7): DAGVTQSPTHLIKTRGQQVTLRCSPKSGHDTVSWYQQALGQGPQFIFQYYEEEERQRGNFPDRFSGHQFPNYSSELNVNALLLGDSALYLCASSDATDFSSYEQYFGPGTRLTVT.

The chain is built from TRBV30 and TRBJ2-7; D unresolved. The V gene's germline CDR1 is GTSNPN and CDR2 SVGIG (reference sequence). The V end lost 8 bases, the J end lost 6 bases, and 20 bases lay between the germline ends. This CDR3 is built from 13 residues. The CDR3 is CAGRADGGGEQYF. CDR3 sequence (DNA): TGTGCCGGACGAGCAGACGGTGGTGGCGAGCAGTACTTC.